The TCR beta chain described here comes from a study of blood T cells in healthy people across ages (dated by TCRdb to between 2014 and 2017). Context from the whole study: Template switching captured roughly one uniquely barcoded TCR beta cDNA molecule per two T cells in model experiments. Using deep sequencing normalized with unique cDNA molecular identifiers, the study measured how TCR beta repertoire diversity changes with age. The donors were divided into four age groups: young (average about 16 years), middle-aged (about 40), aged (about 60) and long-lived (nearly 85). To avoid experimental bias, donors of different ages were spread randomly across the sequencing lanes. Using the same blood draw, the study looked at two additional independent replicas of 1 million unique cDNA reads for two donors, one aged 18 to 30 and the other aged 80 or older. Overall study outcomes, separate from this receptor: There was a strong correlation between observed TCR beta diversity and the percentage of naive T cells measured by flow cytometry. Total diversity estimates from one million sequenced T cells were considered lower bounds and underestimates. The long-lived group showed more naive CD4+ T cells, fewer expanded clones and increased TCR diversity than the aged group, suggesting age selection. Because donor CMV infection status was unknown, age-related changes in expanded clonotypes were potentially confounded. Observed TCR beta diversity per million T cells fell roughly linearly with age, and a significant reduction was already apparent by age roughly 40. Conclusive comparison of naive and antigen-experienced compartments was prevented by the profiling of bulk unsorted PBMCs.

Systemically healthy Caucasian individuals from Russia, around 38 in total and aged about 6 to 90 years, were included as donors. Roughly 10 milliliters of peripheral blood were drawn from each donor into EDTA-treated Vacutainer tubes. Ficoll-Paque density-gradient centrifugation was used to isolate PBMCs, with at least 6.5 million obtained per sample. Trizol reagent was used to extract total RNA from PBMCs, with at least 5.5 micrograms per sample. For every donor, flow cytometry on a PBMC aliquot measured the percentage of naive CD45RAhigh/CD27high T cells. This clonotype was seen more than once but under ten times. No cognate antigen has been identified for it. Base-call qualities are not available, and no considerably larger clone is one nucleotide away. The germline V end is reduced by 2 bases and the J end by 7 bases; junction bases left unmatched: 2. CDR1 SEHNR and CDR2 FQNEAQ are derived from the germline V gene (reference sequence). The CDR3 numbers 14 residues from cysteine through phenylalanine. Left in the record is the CDR3 DNA by itself, 42 bases read in frame from the first base.

Libraries were built with 5' RACE. Data came from an Illumina HiSeq 2500. A second roughly 6 to 11 cycle PCR used a sample-barcoded 5' primer and a J-beta primer mix. Each TCR beta cDNA molecule received a unique molecular identifier from a template-switch 5' adaptor carrying 12 random nucleotides. At least 3 million CDR3-containing paired-end reads were obtained from each sample. First-strand cDNA synthesis was performed from all RNA using the Mint cDNA synthesis kit, with priming by a TRBC-specific oligonucleotide. Following uracil-DNA glycosylase treatment, all cDNA underwent a first 18-cycle PCR with the universal primers M1SS and BC2_uni_R. Processing in the source paper ran as follows. For normalization, 1 million high-quality reads, each with a distinct molecular identifier, were randomly selected from each sample. Reads sharing molecular identifiers were discarded rather than binned into consensus sequences. MiTCR, set to a Q25 quality threshold and the strictest error-elimination algorithm, was used for CDR3 identification, clonotype clustering and error correction. A nonparametric unseen species model using Euler transformation provided a lower-bound estimate of total TCR beta diversity. The raw public data were reprocessed by TCRdb itself: fastp quality trimming at Q25, MiXCR clonotype calling, in-frame beta chains only. A single entry per CDR3 protein holds the most common genes and DNA from its merged rows. These V and J calls originate from TCRdb's pipeline instead of the authors' own analysis. This sample lists some 710,000 distinct CDR3 sequences; 35% to 60% were detected once. About a sixth of the sample lies in the top ten.

The rearranged chain carries TRBV7-9 and TRBJ1-6; a stretch of 7 junction bases matches TRBD1. The sample taken for sequencing was blood. This clonotype was sampled from a man older than 75 in good health. The sequenced DNA is TGTGCCAGCAGCTTATTAGGGGGCAATTCACCCCTCCACTTT. Its translation is CASSLLGGNSPLHF.